This passage covers 24 T cell receptor beta chains from one sample sequenced in a study of OX40 agonist ivuxolimab in advanced cancers. The library relied on the immunoSEQ multiplex PCR assay. TCRdb retrieved this table from immuneACCESS and kept in-frame rearrangements only. Not all clones are present; in checked studies, unresolved V genes account for under half, and no reason is known for the remainder. The sample data list 75,000 to 100,000 clones, and more than 85% of these were observed just once. About 3% of the sample is held by the ten biggest clonotypes. The sample was CD4+ or CD8+ T cells sorted from blood, taken in a trial of the OX40 agonist ivuxolimab. The receptors derive from an adult with an advanced solid tumor such as melanoma, head and neck, liver or kidney cancer.

This clone was observed a single time. This rearrangement joins TRBV28 to TRBJ1-1; no clear D gene. V was shortened by 5 bases and J by 0 bases, with 10 bases between the two germline ends. The CDR3 loop spans 14 amino acids. From germline, CDR1 is MDHEN and CDR2 SYDVKM. CDR3 in DNA: TGTGCCAGCAGTACCGTTCCTATGAACACTGAAGCTTTCTTT. Residues: CASSTVPMNTEAFF.

This chain connects TRBV13 to TRBJ1-1; no definite D call. Trimming removed 3 bases at V and 6 bases at J, with 11 bases between. Germline CDR1 PRHDT, CDR2 FYEKMQ (reference sequence). This CDR3 region has 13 residues. The CDR3 spells CASSFLGNPEAFF. The CDR3 DNA sequence: TGTGCCAGCAGCTTCCTAGGGAATCCTGAAGCTTTCTTT.

This chain connects TRBV9 to TRBJ1-1; 7 bases align to TRBD1. Germline trimming cut 4 bases from V and 0 bases from J; bases unmatched to any gene: 9. The CDR3 is 16 amino acids. Germline CDR1 is SGDLS and CDR2 is YYNGEE. The CDR3 region has the DNA TGTGCCAGCAGCCTCGGGTCAGGGGGAATGAACACTGAAGCTTTCTTT. Protein product: CASSLGSGGMNTEAFF.

The sample holds a few counts of this clone. The DNA for the CDR3 is TGTGCCAGCAGCGCTGACATGAACACTGAAGCTTTCTTT. Its protein is CASSADMNTEAFF. The chain uses TRBV9 and TRBJ1-1; D gene unclear. The CDR3 has 13 amino acids. V shed 3 bases and J shed 0 bases, with 6 bases lying between them. CDR1 and CDR2 (germline): SGDLS, YYNGEE.

The chain couples TRBV15 to TRBJ1-5; 7 nucleotides agree with TRBD1. CDR3 length: 15 residues. The germline V gene has CDR1 LNHNV and CDR2 YYDKDF (reference sequence). V was pared by 4 bases and J by 2 bases, with 5 bases of the junction left unmatched. The CDR3 sequence: CATSTRDSGNQPQHF. For the CDR3, the DNA is TGTGCCACCAGCACGAGGGACAGCGGCAATCAGCCCCAGCATTTT.

This chain links TRBV13 with TRBJ2-3; 8 bases agree with TRBD1. Germline V gene sequence: CDR1 PRHDT, CDR2 FYEKMQ (reference sequence). Germline trimming cut 3 bases from V and 2 bases from J; bases unmatched to any gene: 4. There are 15 residues in the CDR3. DNA of the CDR3: TGTGCCAGCAGCTTTGGGCAGGGGGCCACAGATACGCAGTATTTT. Amino acid sequence: CASSFGQGATDTQYF.

This chain connects TRBV6-5 to TRBJ1-2; possible D gene TRBD1, 5 bases. V gave up 0 bases and J gave up 6 bases, with 14 bases separating them. The CDR3 spans 15 residues. From germline, CDR1 is MNHEY and CDR2 SVGAGI. In DNA, the CDR3 is TGTGCCAGCAGTTACTCGATGAGGGGAATAGATGGCTACACCTTC. Translating it yields CASSYSMRGIDGYTF.

This chain connects TRBV19 to TRBJ2-7; D possibly corresponds to TRBD2 (6 bases). V lost 0 bases and J 5 bases, leaving 11 bases between the germline ends. The CDR3 runs 14 residues. Germline lookup yields CDR1 LNHDA and CDR2 SQIVND (reference sequence). In DNA, the CDR3 is TGTGCCAGTAGTATAGAGGACGGGGGAGACGAGCAGTACTTC. This codes for CASSIEDGGDEQYF.

In its sample, this clone was seen once. This rearrangement joins TRBV19 to TRBJ2-5; the D is unclear. The V end lost 6 bases, the J end lost 0 bases, and 5 bases lay between the germline ends. The CDR3 has 12 amino acids. Germline loops: CDR1 LNHDA, CDR2 SQIVND (reference sequence). CDR3 DNA sequence: TGTGCCAGTAGCCCCGACCAAGAGACCCAGTACTTC. Translated: CASSPDQETQYF.

This CDR3 reads CASSLILTGELFF. The CDR3 nucleotides are TGTGCCAGCAGCTTGATCCTAACCGGGGAGCTGTTTTTT. The genes are TRBV5-6 and TRBJ2-2; D gene ambiguous. Deletions cut 1 base from V and 5 bases from J, with 6 bases between. The CDR3 consists of 13 residues. The germline V gene has CDR1 SGHDT and CDR2 YYEEEE. The whole variable domain, filled in from reference TRBV5-6 and TRBJ2-2, reads DAGVTQSPTHLIKTRGQQVTLRCSPKSGHDTVSWYQQALGQGPQFIFQYYEEEERQRGNFPDRFSGHQFPNYSSELNVNALLLGDSALYLCASSLILTGELFFGEGSRLTVL.

The chain couples TRBV29-1 to TRBJ2-7; D may be TRBD1 (5 bases). Germline V gene sequence: CDR1 SQVTM, CDR2 ANQGSEA. V lost 1 base to trimming and J lost 0 bases, with 7 bases between them. CDR3 size: 13 residues. The CDR3 reads CSVEARVSYEQYF. The CDR3 DNA sequence: TGCAGCGTTGAAGCCAGGGTCTCCTACGAGCAGTACTTC.

The table lists this clone with a count of one. This chain links TRBV27 with TRBJ2-1; D is ambiguous. Between the trimmed V and J ends, which lost 6 bases and 6 bases, there was a span of 15 bases. Germline V lookup: CDR1 MNHEY, CDR2 SMNVEV (reference sequence). The CDR3 is 14 residues long. The CDR3 nucleotides read TGTGCCAGCAGCCCCCCGACTCTCCTCAATGAGCAGTTCTTC. Its translation: CASSPPTLLNEQFF.

V and J are TRBV2 and TRBJ1-2; 9 bases line up with TRBD1. From germline, CDR1 is SNHLY and CDR2 FYNNEI. The junction had 15 bases not matched to a gene; V was cut back by 10 bases and J by 3 bases. The CDR3 consists of 16 residues. CDR3 in DNA: TGTGCCACTACGGGACAGGGCCTGGATTTGGACTATGGCTACACCTTC. Protein: CATTGQGLDLDYGYTF.

V is TRBV27 and J is TRBJ2-1, with unresolved D. The germline V gene has CDR1 MNHEY and CDR2 SMNVEV (reference sequence). The CDR3 runs 14 residues. The V gene lost 3 bases and the J gene lost 0 bases, with 6 bases spanning the gap. The DNA of the CDR3 is TGTGCCAGCAGTTTTATAAGCTCCTACAATGAGCAGTTCTTC. Encoded protein: CASSFISSYNEQFF.

This clone is medium-sized by share. V and J are TRBV4-1 and TRBJ2-2, with 11 bases fitting TRBD2. Unmatched junction bases numbered 1, after V lost 0 bases and J lost 4 bases. Looked up from germline, CDR1 is MGHRA and CDR2 is YSYEKL. The length of the CDR3 is 16 residues. In DNA form, the CDR3 reads TGCGCCAGCAGCCAAGAAACTAGCGGGGGCACCGGGGAGCTGTTTTTT. Translated: CASSQETSGGTGELFF.

The chain is built from TRBV27 and TRBJ1-4; D is perhaps TRBD1 (6 bases). Germline V gene data show CDR1 as MNHEY and CDR2 as SMNVEV (reference sequence). Trimming stripped 3 bases from V and 0 bases from J, with 20 bases between. This CDR3 spans 19 amino acids. CDR3 residues: CASSFIRIGGLATNEKLFF. The CDR3 nucleotides read TGTGCCAGCAGTTTTATACGGATTGGGGGGCTTGCAACTAATGAAAAACTGTTTTTT.

The V and J genes are TRBV4-1 and TRBJ2-7, with 7 bases lining up with TRBD2. J gave up 2 bases and V 1 base, and 8 bases lay outside the gene matches. Germline V gene lookup returns CDR1 MGHRA and CDR2 YSYEKL. The CDR3 sequence is 16 residues long. The CDR3 nucleotides read TGCGCCAGCAGCCAAGTATGGGCGGGAGCCGCCTACGAGCAGTACTTC. Translating gives CASSQVWAGAAYEQYF.

The chain couples TRBV29-1 to TRBJ1-2; D is ambiguous. Trimming removed 5 bases from V and 7 bases from J, with 5 bases in between. This CDR3 spans 9 amino acids. Germline loops: CDR1 SQVTM, CDR2 ANQGSEA. In DNA form, the CDR3 reads TGCAGCGTTTTTGCTGGCTACACCTTC. The encoded protein is CSVFAGYTF.

This chain uses TRBV29-1 with TRBJ2-3; TRBD2 matches 15 bases. The CDR3 contains 19 residues. The ends lost 6 bases at V and 0 bases at J; junction bases unmatched: 13. Germline CDR1 reads SQVTM; CDR2 reads ANQGSEA. This CDR3 is CSVPPGLAGGRASTDTQYF. DNA for the CDR3: TGCAGCGTCCCCCCGGGACTAGCGGGGGGACGTGCTAGCACAGATACGCAGTATTTT.

This clone appeared once. The V and J genes are TRBV10-3 and TRBJ1-1, with a tentative D call TRBD1 (5 bases). V was clipped by 6 bases and J by 1 base, with 12 bases between them. This CDR3 region has 14 residues. Per the germline V gene, CDR1 is ENHRY and CDR2 is SYGVKD. The CDR3 is CAISPEGRNTEAFF. The CDR3 nucleotides are TGTGCCATCAGCCCGGAGGGGAGGAACACTGAAGCTTTCTTT.

This clone was recorded once. This chain uses TRBV19 with TRBJ1-4, with TRBD1 identical over 7 bases. V shed 7 bases and J 5 bases; nucleotides not matched to a gene: 1. The germline CDR1 and CDR2 sequences are LNHDA and SQIVND (reference sequence). The CDR3 is 12 residues long. CDR3 nucleotide sequence: TGTGCCAGTAAACAGGGGAATGAAAAACTGTTTTTT. It is translated as CASKQGNEKLFF. Full variable domain (outside the CDR3, taken from reference TRBV19 and TRBJ1-4): DGGITQSPKYLFRKEGQNVTLSCEQNLNHDAMYWYRQDPGQGLRLIYYSQIVNDFQKGDIAEGYSVSREKKESFPLTVTSAQKNPTAFYLCASKQGNEKLFFGSGTQLSVL.

The chain employs TRBV19 and TRBJ2-1; 8 bases are shared with TRBD1. The V and J ends lost 6 bases and 10 bases, in that order; junction bases with no gene match: 11. Germline V gene sequence: CDR1 LNHDA, CDR2 SQIVND (reference sequence). The CDR3 totals 14 residues. DNA of the CDR3: TGTGCCAGTAGCCAAGGACAGGGTTTTTGGGAGCAGTTCTTC. This codes for CASSQGQGFWEQFF.

The chain carries TRBV9 and TRBJ2-3; D uncertain. The V and J ends lost 0 bases and 2 bases respectively, with 7 bases between them. Germline loops: CDR1 SGDLS, CDR2 YYNGEE. The CDR3 covers 14 residues. The CDR3 is CASSVERHTDTQYF. The CDR3 DNA reads as TGTGCCAGCAGCGTAGAGAGACACACAGATACGCAGTATTTT. Full variable domain (rest looked up from reference TRBV9 and TRBJ2-3): DSGVTQTPKHLITATGQRVTLRCSPRSGDLSVYWYQQSLDQGLQFLIQYYNGEERAKGNILERFSAQQFPDLHSELNLSSLELGDSALYFCASSVERHTDTQYFGPGTRLTVL.

The rearrangement joins TRBV6-5 to TRBJ2-1, with 13 bases that match TRBD2. Germline loops: CDR1 MNHEY, CDR2 SVGAGI. The CDR3 is 15 residues long. The V gene end was trimmed by 5 bases and the J gene end by 6 bases; junction bases not matched to a gene: 4. In nucleotides, the CDR3 is TGTGCCAGCAGTCCTCGGACTAGCGGGAGCAATGAGCAGTTCTTC. This encodes CASSPRTSGSNEQFF.